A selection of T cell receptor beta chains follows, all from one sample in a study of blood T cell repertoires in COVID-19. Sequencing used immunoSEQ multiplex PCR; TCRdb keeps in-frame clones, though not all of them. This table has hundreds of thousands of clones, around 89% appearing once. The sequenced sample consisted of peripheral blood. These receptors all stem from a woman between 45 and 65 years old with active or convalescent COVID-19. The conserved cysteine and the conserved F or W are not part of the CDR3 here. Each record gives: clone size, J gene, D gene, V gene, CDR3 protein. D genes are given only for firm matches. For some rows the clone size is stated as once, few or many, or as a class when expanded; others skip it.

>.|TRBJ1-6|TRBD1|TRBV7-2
ASSLTRGNNSPLH
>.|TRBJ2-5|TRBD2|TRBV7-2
ASSETSPETQY
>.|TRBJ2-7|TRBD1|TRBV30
AWRDRDPYEQY
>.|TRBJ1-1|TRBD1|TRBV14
ASSRDRGTLMNTEAF
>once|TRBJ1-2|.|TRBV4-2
ASSQDLLVVNGYT
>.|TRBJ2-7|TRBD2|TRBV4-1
ASSQASGGPAYEQY
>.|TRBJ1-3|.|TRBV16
ASSQSGVVIGDGASV
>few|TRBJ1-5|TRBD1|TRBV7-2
ASSLEQGANQPQH
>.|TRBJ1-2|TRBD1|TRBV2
ASWNSGQGRGGYT
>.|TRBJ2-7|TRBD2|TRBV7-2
ASSLAWLASGSYEQY
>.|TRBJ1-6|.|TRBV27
ASSLSATVSSTGNSPLH
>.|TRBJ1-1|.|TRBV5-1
ASSASGELGPEAF
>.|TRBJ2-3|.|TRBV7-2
ASSPASTSTDTQY
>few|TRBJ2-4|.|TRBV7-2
ASSLDELAWSIQY
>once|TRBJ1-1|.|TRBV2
ASSIRQVAEAF
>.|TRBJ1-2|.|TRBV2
ASSSSTGMGGYT
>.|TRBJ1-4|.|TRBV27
ASKIGSGDEKLF
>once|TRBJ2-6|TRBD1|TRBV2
ASSPGTGISGANVLT
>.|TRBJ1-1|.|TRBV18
ASSPQSLDSTEAF